These T cell receptor beta chains were read from a single sample in a study of beta chain features in type 1 diabetes. TCRdb's table, derived via immunoSEQ multiplex PCR, lists solely in-frame clones and lacks some. The table records 350,000 or so clones, roughly 21% of them present only once. Sequenced sample: naive CD4+ T cells from blood. These receptor sequences come from a woman between 18 and 30 years old in good health. CDR3s include the opening cysteine and the closing phenylalanine or tryptophan. A D gene is named only where the DNA matches it firmly. Not all rows give a size; the values are once, few, many and, for expanded clones, a class.

size,V,J,D,DNA,CDR3
few,TRBV19,TRBJ2-2,.,TGTGCCAGTAGTATCGGAGGGGACACCGGGGAGCTGTTTTTT,CASSIGGDTGELFF
few,TRBV29-1,TRBJ2-1,.,TGCAGCGTTGAAGCTCGGCAGGTGAGCTCCTACAATGAGCAGTTCTTC,CSVEARQVSSYNEQFF
.,TRBV5-6,TRBJ1-6,.,TGTGCCAGCAGCTTGTCGATTGGGAGCTCCTATAATTCACCCCTCCACTTT,CASSLSIGSSYNSPLHF
.,TRBV5-1,TRBJ1-2,.,TGCGCCAGCAGCGCATTAACAGAGAATGGCTACACCTTC,CASSALTENGYTF
few,TRBV7-9,TRBJ2-5,.,TGTGCCAGCAGCTTACTACAGGGCCGGGGGACCCAGTACTTC,CASSLLQGRGTQYF
.,TRBV6-5,TRBJ2-7,TRBD2,TGTGCCAGCAGTGGATCTAGCGGGGGCTCCTACGAGCAGTACTTC,CASSGSSGGSYEQYF
few,TRBV5-1,TRBJ2-6,.,TGCGCCAGCAGCTTGGTTAACGGGTACGGGGCCAACGTCCTGACTTTC,CASSLVNGYGANVLTF
few,TRBV12-5,TRBJ2-5,TRBD1,TGTGCTAGTGCCCTGACAGGGCGCGAGGCAGAGACCCAGTACTTC,CASALTGREAETQYF
.,TRBV5-1,TRBJ2-7,.,TGCGCCAGCAGCGTCCGGGGGAGTTACGAGCAGTACTTC,CASSVRGSYEQYF
.,TRBV4-3,TRBJ1-1,TRBD1,TGCGCCAGCAGCCCCTCGGGTGGACAGGGTCAAATGCCTTTCTTT,CASSPSGGQGQMPFF
.,TRBV30,TRBJ1-5,.,TGTGCCTGGAAGATGGGGAGCGCGAGCAATCAGCCCCAGCATTTT,CAWKMGSASNQPQHF
.,TRBV13,TRBJ1-2,.,TGTGCCAGCAGCTTCGGGGAGCGCTATGGCTACACCTTC,CASSFGERYGYTF
.,TRBV7-8,TRBJ2-1,TRBD2,TGTGCCAGCAGTCAGGGTAGGAGCGGGAGGTGGGCCTACAATGAGCAGTTCTTC,CASSQGRSGRWAYNEQFF
few,TRBV18,TRBJ1-2,.,TGTGCCAGCTCACGCCATGCAGGGGATGGCTACACCTTC,CASSRHAGDGYTF
few,TRBV19,TRBJ2-3,.,TGTGCCAGTAGTATAGGACTGGCGCACGCAGATACGCAGTATTTT,CASSIGLAHADTQYF
.,TRBV18,TRBJ2-7,.,TGTGCCAGCTCAGCGGACAGAATGGAGCAGTACTTC,CASSADRMEQYF
few,TRBV4-1,TRBJ2-7,.,TGCGCCAGCAGCCAAGATTTAACAGGTGTTGGGCAGTACTTC,CASSQDLTGVGQYF
.,TRBV5-6,TRBJ2-5,TRBD1,TGTGCCAGCAGCAGGGGACAGGGGATGGAAGAGACCCAGTACTTC,CASSRGQGMEETQYF
few,TRBV7-9,TRBJ2-5,.,TGTGCCAGCAGCTTAGCGCGGAGGGCCGGCCAAGAGACCCAGTACTTC,CASSLARRAGQETQYF
few,TRBV19,TRBJ2-4,.,TGTGCCAGTAAGGTGGCGGGTGGCAACATTCAGTACTTC,CASKVAGGNIQYF
few,TRBV29-1,TRBJ1-5,TRBD1,TGCAGCGTCCGGGGACAGAGCCGCAATCAGCCCCAGCATTTT,CSVRGQSRNQPQHF
.,TRBV18,TRBJ2-7,TRBD2,TGTGCCAGTTCAGCGGGGGGGACAGAAGAGCAGTACTTC,CASSAGGTEEQYF
.,TRBV7-2,TRBJ2-5,.,TGTGCCAGCAGCTCCTCACGCTCCCCGGGCCAAGAGACCCAGTACTTC,CASSSSRSPGQETQYF
few,TRBV19,TRBJ1-1,.,TGTGCCAGTAGCCCCAGGGCGGCTGAAGCTTTCTTT,CASSPRAAEAFF
few,TRBV7-2,TRBJ2-3,TRBD2,TGTGCCAGCAGCCCAACTAGCGGGGGGGCAAGTGATACGCAGTATTTT,CASSPTSGGASDTQYF
few,TRBV6-1,TRBJ1-1,.,TGTGCCAGCAGGGAGGGGATATCGAACACTGAAGCTTTCTTT,CASREGISNTEAFF
.,TRBV7-9,TRBJ2-7,TRBD1,TGTGCCAGCAGCCCTTGGACAGGGGGATCCTACGAGCAGTACTTC,CASSPWTGGSYEQYF
.,TRBV7-9,TRBJ2-7,.,TGTGCCAGCAGCTTAGGTCGGGAGATGGGTGAGCAGTACTTC,CASSLGREMGEQYF
once,TRBV9,TRBJ2-3,TRBD2,TGTGCCAGCAGCGTTGGGACTAGCGGGGGTTCAGATACGCAGTATTTT,CASSVGTSGGSDTQYF
.,TRBV7-2,TRBJ2-7,.,TGTGCCAGCAGCGCCAGGGGAAGCGAGCAGTACTTC,CASSARGSEQYF
few,TRBV7-9,TRBJ2-1,.,TGTGCCAGCAGCGCCGCTGCGAGGGCAAATGAGCAGTTCTTC,CASSAAARANEQFF
.,TRBV5-1,TRBJ2-1,TRBD2,TGCGCCAGCAGCAATAGCGGGGGGAGCGATGAGCAGTTCTTC,CASSNSGGSDEQFF
few,TRBV7-2,TRBJ1-2,TRBD1,TGTGCCAGCAGCACTGGGACAGGGATGCCTAACTATGGCTACACCTTC,CASSTGTGMPNYGYTF
.,TRBV5-1,TRBJ1-4,.,TGCGCCAGCAGCGGGACAACTGGCAATGAAAAACTGTTTTTT,CASSGTTGNEKLFF
.,TRBV5-1,TRBJ2-1,TRBD2,TGCGCCAGCAGCTTGGGACTAGCGGGAGCCAATGAGCAGTTCTTC,CASSLGLAGANEQFF
.,TRBV15,TRBJ1-1,.,TGTGCCACCAGCAGCGTAAGGGGGAACACTGAAGCTTTCTTT,CATSSVRGNTEAFF
.,TRBV4-1,TRBJ2-5,TRBD2,TGCGCCAGCAGCCAGGGAGGGACCAAAGAGACCCAGTACTTC,CASSQGGTKETQYF
.,TRBV2,TRBJ2-7,.,TGTGCCAGCAGTGCTGAGCAGGGAAAAGACGAGCAGTACTTC,CASSAEQGKDEQYF
.,TRBV5-1,TRBJ2-1,.,TGCGCCAGCAGCTTGCAGGCGGGCAGCTCCTACAATGAGCAGTTCTTC,CASSLQAGSSYNEQFF
.,TRBV6-1,TRBJ2-7,.,TGTGCCAGCAGTGAATGGGGGAGGTTGGACGAGCAGTACTTC,CASSEWGRLDEQYF
few,TRBV7-8,TRBJ1-1,.,TGTGCCAGCAGCTTAGCGAGGACAATGAACACTGAAGCTTTCTTT,CASSLARTMNTEAFF
few,TRBV4-1,TRBJ2-4,TRBD1,TGCGCCAGCAGCCCAGGGACAGGGGGGACCAAAAACATTCAGTACTTC,CASSPGTGGTKNIQYF
few,TRBV29-1,TRBJ1-1,.,TGCAGCGCTGGACTAGGGCCGAACACTGAAGCTTTCTTT,CSAGLGPNTEAFF